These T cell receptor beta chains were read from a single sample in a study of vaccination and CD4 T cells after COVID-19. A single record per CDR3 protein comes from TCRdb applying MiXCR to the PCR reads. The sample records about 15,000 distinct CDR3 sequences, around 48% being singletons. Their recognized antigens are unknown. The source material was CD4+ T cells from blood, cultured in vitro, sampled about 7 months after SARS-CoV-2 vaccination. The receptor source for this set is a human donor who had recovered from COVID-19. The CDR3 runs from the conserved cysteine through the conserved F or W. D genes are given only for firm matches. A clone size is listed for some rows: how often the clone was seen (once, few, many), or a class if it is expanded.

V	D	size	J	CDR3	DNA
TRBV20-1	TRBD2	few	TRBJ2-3	CSARSLAGTTDTQYF	TGCAGTGCTAGATCGCTAGCGGGGACCACAGATACGCAGTATTTT
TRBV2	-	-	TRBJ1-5	CASIEGDGNQPQHF	TGTGCCAGCATTGAGGGGGATGGCAATCAGCCCCAGCATTTT
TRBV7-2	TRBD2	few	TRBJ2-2	CASTKDLAVGELFF	TGTGCCAGCACAAAAGATCTAGCGGTCGGGGAGCTGTTTTTT
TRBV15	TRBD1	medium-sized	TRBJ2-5	CATAVGQEKETQYF	TGTGCCACCGCTGTGGGACAGGAAAAAGAGACCCAGTACTTC
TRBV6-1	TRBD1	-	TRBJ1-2	CASQPQGGGVYGYTF	TGTGCCAGCCAGCCCCAGGGGGGGGGCGTCTATGGCTACACCTTC
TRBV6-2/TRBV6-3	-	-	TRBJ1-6	CASSSGSSYNSPLHF	TGTGCCAGCAGTTCGGGGAGCTCCTATAATTCACCCCTCCACTTT
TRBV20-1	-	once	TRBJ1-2	CSAFEIRYGYTF	TGCAGTGCTTTTGAAATTCGCTATGGCTACACCTTC
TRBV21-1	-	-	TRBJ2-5	CASMEGRGGPDETQYF	TGTGCCAGCATGGAGGGGCGGGGGGGCCCGGACGAGACCCAGTACTTC
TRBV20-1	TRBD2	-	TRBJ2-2	CSASLAATGELFF	TGCAGTGCTAGTCTAGCGGCCACCGGGGAGCTGTTTTTT
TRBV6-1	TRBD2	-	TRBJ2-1	CASSTIAGGVNEQFF	TGTGCCAGCAGTACTATAGCGGGGGGGGTGAATGAGCAGTTCTTC
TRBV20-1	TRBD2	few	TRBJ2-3	CSARERGGPHTQYF	TGCAGTGCTAGGGAGCGGGGGGGCCCTCATACGCAGTATTTT
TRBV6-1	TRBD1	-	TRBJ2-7	CASSATGLGEQYF	TGTGCCAGCAGTGCGACAGGGCTTGGGGAGCAGTACTTC
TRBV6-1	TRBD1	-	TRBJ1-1	CASLLLDRGRGAFF	TGTGCCAGCCTCCTTCTGGACAGGGGGCGCGGAGCTTTCTTT
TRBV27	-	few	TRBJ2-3	CATRAITQYF	TGTGCCACCCGGGCCATCACGCAGTATTTT
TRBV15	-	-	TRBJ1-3	CATSRDQMSGNTIYF	TGTGCCACCAGCAGAGATCAAATGTCTGGAAACACCATATATTTT
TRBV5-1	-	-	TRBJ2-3	CASSLAEHTDTQYF	TGCGCCAGCAGCTTGGCCGAGCACACAGATACGCAGTATTTT
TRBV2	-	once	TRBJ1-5	CASSLGGGTSELPPQHF	TGTGCCAGCAGCCTGGGGGGGGGCACTAGTGAATTGCCGCCCCAGCATTTT
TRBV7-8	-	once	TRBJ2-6	CAIRKSQGLGANVLTF	TGTGCCATCAGGAAATCCCAGGGGCTGGGGGCCAACGTCCTGACTTTC
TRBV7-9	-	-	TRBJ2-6	CASSLALRLTGANVLTF	TGTGCCAGCAGCTTAGCCCTTCGACTCACTGGGGCCAACGTCCTGACTTTC
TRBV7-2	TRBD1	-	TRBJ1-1	CASSENRGSLEAFF	TGTGCCAGCAGCGAGAACAGGGGATCCCTTGAAGCTTTCTTT
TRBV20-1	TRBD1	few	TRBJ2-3	CSATARTGTYTDTQYF	TGCAGTGCTACGGCCCGGACAGGGACCTACACAGATACGCAGTATTTT
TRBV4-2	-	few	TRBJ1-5	CASSQDRNQPQHF	TGTGCCAGCAGCCAAGACAGGAATCAGCCCCAGCATTTT
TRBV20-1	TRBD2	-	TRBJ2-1	CSAITTSLAGGYNEQFF	TGCAGTGCTATTACGACCTCACTAGCGGGAGGGTACAATGAGCAGTTCTTC
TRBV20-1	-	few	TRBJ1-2	CSATLTGGIGGYTF	TGCAGTGCTACCTTGACAGGTGGCATCGGAGGCTACACCTTC
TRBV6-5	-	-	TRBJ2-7	CASSYSALVEQYF	TGTGCCAGCAGTTACTCGGCGCTCGTCGAGCAGTACTTC
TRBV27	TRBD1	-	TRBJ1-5	CASSSDRDGDQPQHF	TGTGCCAGCAGTTCCGACAGGGACGGGGATCAGCCCCAGCATTTT
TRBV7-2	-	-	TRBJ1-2	CASSLEALLGTRGGYTF	TGTGCCAGCAGCTTAGAGGCCCTCCTCGGGACGAGGGGTGGCTACACCTTC
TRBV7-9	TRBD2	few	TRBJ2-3	CASSSRTSGAYTDTQYF	TGTGCCAGCAGCTCCCGGACTAGCGGGGCTTACACAGATACGCAGTATTTT
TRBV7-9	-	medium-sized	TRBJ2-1	CASSVPRGTSSYNEQFF	TGTGCCAGCAGCGTCCCGAGGGGCACGAGCTCCTACAATGAGCAGTTCTTC
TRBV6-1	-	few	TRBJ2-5	CASRNSGQETQYF	TGTGCCAGCAGAAACAGTGGCCAAGAGACCCAGTACTTC
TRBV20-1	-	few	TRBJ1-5	CSAMSPNQPQHF	TGCAGTGCGATGTCCCCCAATCAGCCCCAGCATTTT
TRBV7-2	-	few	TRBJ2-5	CASSLGSGSETQYF	TGTGCCAGCAGCTTAGGGTCCGGCTCGGAGACCCAGTACTTC
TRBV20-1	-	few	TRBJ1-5	CSARRSASYSNQPQHF	TGCAGTGCTAGACGTTCGGCCTCATATAGCAATCAGCCCCAGCATTTT
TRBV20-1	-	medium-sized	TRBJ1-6	CSAARLNSPLHF	TGCAGTGCGGCGAGACTCAATTCACCCCTCCACTTT
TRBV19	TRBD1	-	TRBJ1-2	CASSITTGGYGYTF	TGTGCCAGTAGTATCACCACAGGGGGATATGGCTACACCTTC
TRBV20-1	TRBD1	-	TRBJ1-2	CSARTDRGGNYGYTF	TGCAGTGCTAGAACCGACAGGGGGGGGAACTATGGCTACACCTTC
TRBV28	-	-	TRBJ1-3	CASRWGQSSGNTIYF	TGTGCCAGCCGATGGGGGCAGAGCTCTGGAAACACCATATATTTT
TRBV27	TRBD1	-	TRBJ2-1	CASSFPGGNEQFF	TGTGCCAGCAGTTTCCCAGGGGGCAATGAGCAGTTCTTC
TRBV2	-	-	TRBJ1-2	CASSVEGLGDGYTF	TGTGCCAGCAGTGTGGAGGGACTCGGGGATGGCTACACCTTC
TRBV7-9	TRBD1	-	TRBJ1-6	CASSPGAGGGNSPLHF	TGTGCCAGCAGCCCTGGGGCAGGGGGCGGTAATTCACCCCTCCACTTT
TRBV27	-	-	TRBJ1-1	CASSTIPLDTEAFF	TGTGCCAGCAGTACGATTCCGCTGGACACTGAAGCTTTCTTT
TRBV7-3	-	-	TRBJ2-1	CASSTSRGGFNEQFF	TGTGCCAGCAGCACCTCTAGGGGGGGGTTCAATGAGCAGTTCTTC
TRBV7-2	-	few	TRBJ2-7	CASRRGTETYEQYF	TGTGCCAGCCGCCGCGGGACGGAAACTTACGAGCAGTACTTC
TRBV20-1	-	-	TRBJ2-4	CSAPTDVNIQYF	TGCAGTGCTCCGACAGACGTAAACATTCAGTACTTC
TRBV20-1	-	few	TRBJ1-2	CSASWFSGVGYGYTF	TGCAGTGCTAGTTGGTTCTCAGGGGTCGGCTATGGCTACACCTTC
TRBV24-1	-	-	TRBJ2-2	CATRRDANTGELFF	TGTGCCACCCGCAGGGATGCGAACACCGGGGAGCTGTTTTTT
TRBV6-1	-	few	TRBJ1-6	CASSGYREVNSPLHF	TGTGCCAGCAGTGGGTACAGGGAAGTTAATTCACCCCTCCACTTT
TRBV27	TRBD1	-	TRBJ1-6	CASSWGQVDSPLHF	TGTGCCAGCAGTTGGGGACAGGTAGATTCACCCCTCCACTTT
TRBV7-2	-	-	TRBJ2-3	CASSLVGYTDTQYF	TGTGCCAGCAGCTTAGTGGGCTACACAGATACGCAGTATTTT
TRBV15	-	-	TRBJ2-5	CATSSRLGHETQYF	TGTGCCACCAGCAGCCGGCTAGGCCACGAGACCCAGTACTTC
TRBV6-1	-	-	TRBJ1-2	CASSIQGSGFYGYTF	TGTGCCAGCAGTATACAGGGTAGTGGGTTCTATGGCTACACCTTC
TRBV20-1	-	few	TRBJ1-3	CSARSGSSSGNTIYF	TGCAGTGCTAGATCGGGATCGAGCTCTGGAAACACCATATATTTT
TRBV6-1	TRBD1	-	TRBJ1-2	CASSHQSVHEEGAYGYTF	TGTGCCAGCAGTCACCAGTCAGTTCACGAGGAGGGGGCCTATGGCTACACCTTC
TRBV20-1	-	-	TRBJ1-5	CSASGRGGFQPQHF	TGCAGTGCTAGTGGCAGGGGAGGTTTTCAGCCCCAGCATTTT
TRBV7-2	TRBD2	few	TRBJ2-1	CASSLSLAGYNEQFF	TGTGCCAGCAGCTTATCCCTAGCGGGGTACAATGAGCAGTTCTTC